The rows below give T cell receptor beta chains drawn from one sample of a study of PD-1 blockade in mismatch repair-deficient tumors. The data were produced by immunoSEQ multiplex PCR, yet TCRdb's version contains in-frame clones alone and is incomplete. The repertoire includes about 20,000 clones, around four fifths of them detected once, and over 15% sits in the top ten. Sequencing was performed on peripheral blood, taken 2 weeks after starting pembrolizumab. Receptors were obtained from an adult with mismatch repair-deficient cancer. The CDR3 runs from the conserved cysteine through the conserved F or W. A D gene is named only where the DNA matches it firmly. Where a row states a size, it is once, few, many or the class of an expanded clone; other rows omit it.

TRBV5-6	TRBJ2-2	NA	NA	TGTGCCAGCAGCTTGGGGGGGTCCGGGGAGCTGTTTTTT	CASSLGGSGELFF
TRBV4-3	TRBJ1-1	NA	TRBD1	TGCGCCAGCAGCCAGGGGGACAGGGGAGCTTTCTTT	CASSQGDRGAFF
TRBV6-1	TRBJ2-7	once	NA	TGCGCCAGCAGTGATAGTCAGGGTAACGAGCAGTACTTC	CASSDSQGNEQYF
TRBV19	TRBJ1-2	NA	TRBD1	TGTGCCAGTACCAGGACAGGGGTTACCTATGGCTACACCTTC	CASTRTGVTYGYTF
TRBV11-3	TRBJ2-2	few	NA	TGTGCCAGCAGCTCGCCGGCCGGGGAGCTGTTTTTT	CASSSPAGELFF
TRBV6-1	TRBJ2-3	NA	NA	TGTGCCAGCACCACGAGGGATGCGCAGTATTTT	CASTTRDAQYF
TRBV4-1	TRBJ2-1	NA	NA	TGCGCCAGCAGCCCTCACAGGGTAACCTACAATGAGCAGTTCTTC	CASSPHRVTYNEQFF
TRBV29-1	TRBJ2-5	NA	TRBD2	TGCAGCGTTGATGGGACTACGGGAGAGACCCAGTACTTC	CSVDGTTGETQYF
TRBV10-3	TRBJ1-5	few	NA	TGTGCCATCAGTGAACAGAATCAGCCCCAGCATTTT	CAISEQNQPQHF
TRBV28	TRBJ1-1	NA	NA	TGTGCCAGCAGTGACCCTATGGCAAACGGCTGGGGGAGCACTGAAGCTTTCTTT	CASSDPMANGWGSTEAFF
TRBV6-1	TRBJ1-5	NA	NA	TGTGCCAGCTCCCGGGGGGTCCTAGACGGTCAGCCCCAGCATTTT	CASSRGVLDGQPQHF
TRBV11-3	TRBJ2-5	NA	NA	TGTGCCAGCAGCTTGCGGGTGATCCAAGAGACCCAGTACTTC	CASSLRVIQETQYF
TRBV27	TRBJ2-7	NA	NA	TGTGCCAGCAGTTTCACTAGTGCCTACGAGCAGTACTTC	CASSFTSAYEQYF
TRBV7-8	TRBJ2-2	NA	NA	TGTGCCAGCAGCCCTCAAGCCGGGGAGCTGTTTTTT	CASSPQAGELFF
TRBV5-4	TRBJ2-3	NA	NA	TGTGCCAGCAGCTTGTCTGCCTTAAGCACAGATACGCAGTATTTT	CASSLSALSTDTQYF
TRBV7-2	TRBJ2-7	NA	NA	TGTGCCAGCATGCTTGAACGTGGGAGAGGCTACGAGCAGTACTTC	CASMLERGRGYEQYF
TRBV11-2	TRBJ2-1	NA	TRBD1	TGTGCCAGCAGCTTAACCAGGGGGCTCACGGAGGAGCAGTTCTTC	CASSLTRGLTEEQFF
TRBV7-9	TRBJ2-1	NA	NA	TGTGCCAGCAGCTCCTGGGGGGTAGATGAGCAGTTCTTC	CASSSWGVDEQFF
TRBV27	TRBJ2-3	NA	TRBD2	TGTGCCAGCAGTTTATCGCGCCCCCGGGAGGCTAGCACAGATACGCAGTATTTT	CASSLSRPREASTDTQYF
TRBV29-1	TRBJ2-3	NA	TRBD2	TGCAGCGTTGAAGACCCGGAAAGACTAGCGGGAGAAAGGGCAGATACGCAGTATTTT	CSVEDPERLAGERADTQYF
TRBV4-1	TRBJ2-6	NA	NA	TGCGCCAGCAGCCAAGTAGAGGGTGGAGGCTCTGGGGCCAACGTCCTGACTTTC	CASSQVEGGGSGANVLTF
TRBV11-2	TRBJ2-7	NA	NA	TGTGCCAGCAGCTTAAACGTTTACGAGCAGTACTTC	CASSLNVYEQYF
TRBV5-1	TRBJ1-4	NA	NA	TGCGCCAGCAGCTTGGTTGGACTACTGGGTGCAACTAATGAAAAACTGTTTTTT	CASSLVGLLGATNEKLFF
TRBV27	TRBJ2-7	few	NA	TGTGCCAGCAGCTCTAACTTGGGGGGCGAGCAGTACTTC	CASSSNLGGEQYF
TRBV11-2	TRBJ2-7	NA	TRBD2	TGTGCCAGCAGCCCACAGCTAGCGGGCAGCTCCTACGAGCAGTACTTC	CASSPQLAGSSYEQYF
TRBV6-5	TRBJ2-1	NA	NA	TGTGCCAGCAGTTACGACAGGCCTAGCTCCTACAATGAGCAGTTCTTC	CASSYDRPSSYNEQFF
TRBV28	TRBJ2-3	NA	NA	TGTGCCAGCAGTCTCGGCAGGGGTAGCTACCGCACAGATACGCAGTATTTT	CASSLGRGSYRTDTQYF
TRBV6-1	TRBJ2-7	NA	TRBD2	TGTGCCAGCAGTGATTTTGGCGCGGGGACTAATATCGAGCAGTACTTC	CASSDFGAGTNIEQYF
TRBV5-5	TRBJ1-1	NA	TRBD1	TGTGCCAGCAGCTACACAGGGGTCAGGAACACTGAAGCTTTCTTT	CASSYTGVRNTEAFF
TRBV4-1	TRBJ2-1	NA	TRBD2	TGCGCCAGCAGAGGTTCCGGAGGACTAGCGGGATTCGGTGAGCAGTTCTTC	CASRGSGGLAGFGEQFF
TRBV30	TRBJ1-3	NA	NA	TGTGCCTGGAGTGTATACGACAGGGGAAACACCATATATTTT	CAWSVYDRGNTIYF
TRBV6-1	TRBJ2-1	NA	TRBD2	TGTGCCAGCAGTGAAAATACTAGCGGTAACAATGAGCAGTTCTTC	CASSENTSGNNEQFF
TRBV19	TRBJ2-7	NA	NA	TGTGCCAGTAGTATAGCGCAACAAGGCTACGAGCAGTACTTC	CASSIAQQGYEQYF
TRBV30	TRBJ2-7	once	TRBD2	TGTGCCTGGAGTGTACTCCTGGCGGGAGCCTACGAGCAGTACTTC	CAWSVLLAGAYEQYF
TRBV6-1	TRBJ1-2	once	NA	TGTGCCAGCAGCCGAACCCCGGCTGGCGGCTACACCTTC	CASSRTPAGGYTF
TRBV18	TRBJ2-1	NA	TRBD1	TGTGCCAGCTCGTACGACAGGGGCGGGAAGTTCTTC	CASSYDRGGKFF
TRBV4-3	TRBJ2-5	NA	NA	TGCGCCAGCAGCCAAGATCCTGTCGAGACCCAGTACTTC	CASSQDPVETQYF
TRBV6-4	TRBJ2-1	NA	NA	TGTGCCAGCAGTATCCACCCTTTCGGGACTGGATCCTACAATGAGCAGTTCTTC	CASSIHPFGTGSYNEQFF
TRBV4-1	TRBJ2-1	NA	NA	TGCGCCAGCGGTCCAACATATGAGCAGTTCTTC	CASGPTYEQFF
TRBV11-2	TRBJ2-7	once	TRBD1	TGTGCCAGCAGCTTAAGGACAGGTACCCACGAGCAGTACTTC	CASSLRTGTHEQYF
TRBV14	TRBJ2-5	NA	TRBD1	TGTGCCAGCAGCCAAGTCGGGACAGGGTTCGTGGACCAGTACTTC	CASSQVGTGFVDQYF
TRBV15	TRBJ2-1	NA	NA	TGTGCCACCAGCAGAGATCGCAGCTCCTTGGGGAATGAGCAGTTCTTC	CATSRDRSSLGNEQFF
TRBV5-1	TRBJ1-4	NA	NA	TGCGCCAGCAGCTTGACAGATAATGAAAAACTGTTTTTT	CASSLTDNEKLFF
TRBV25-1	TRBJ2-7	NA	NA	TGTGCCAGCAGTGAGAAGACAGGGGAGGGCTACGAGCAGTACTTC	CASSEKTGEGYEQYF
TRBV28	TRBJ2-3	NA	TRBD2	TGTGCCAGCCAGCCGCTGAGACTAAAGCGGGAGGGCCTAGGTTCAGATACGCAGTATTTT	CASQPLRLKREGLGSDTQYF
TRBV21-1	TRBJ2-7	once	NA	TGTGCCAGCAGCAAAGTAGAAACCGGGACTAGCGGCTACGAGCAGTACTTC	CASSKVETGTSGYEQYF
TRBV14	TRBJ2-7	NA	NA	TGTGCCAGCAGCCAAGATCTCGGGAGAGCCTACGAGCAGTACTTC	CASSQDLGRAYEQYF
TRBV7-9	TRBJ1-2	once	NA	TGTGCCAGCAGCTTAGGGCCGAATGCCGGCTACACCTTC	CASSLGPNAGYTF
TRBV28	TRBJ1-4	NA	TRBD1	TGTGCCAGCAGGCCCGACAGGGGGCTGGAAGAAAAACTGTTTTTT	CASRPDRGLEEKLFF
TRBV5-4	TRBJ2-3	NA	NA	TGTGCCAGCAGCCGACTACCTTCAGATACGCAGTATTTT	CASSRLPSDTQYF
TRBV19	TRBJ1-1	few	NA	TGTGCCAGTAGTATCAGAGGGTCCGGGCTGAACACTGAAGCTTTCTTT	CASSIRGSGLNTEAFF
TRBV13	TRBJ2-7	NA	NA	TGTGCCAGCGCCCGGGCCGCCGACGAGCAGTACTTC	CASARAADEQYF
TRBV27	TRBJ1-1	once	TRBD1	TGTGCCAGCACCCTCACCGGGACAGCGAACACTGAAGCTTTCTTT	CASTLTGTANTEAFF
TRBV4-2	TRBJ2-5	NA	TRBD1	TGTGCCAGCAGCCAAGATCGGGGACAGGGGGCAGAGACCCAGTACTTC	CASSQDRGQGAETQYF
TRBV2	TRBJ2-1	NA	TRBD2	TGTGCCAGCAGGGGACTAGCGGGAGTACATGAGCAGTTCTTC	CASRGLAGVHEQFF